These T cell receptor beta chains were read from a single sample in a study of blood T cells in healthy people across ages. TCRdb re-analysed the 5' RACE reads in MiXCR, keeping a single row per CDR3 protein. This sample has about 650,000 distinct CDR3 sequences, with approximately 52% found just once. Sequenced sample: blood. These receptors were obtained from a woman aged 80 or older in good health. Each CDR3 is given with its conserved first and last residue. Each record gives: J gene, CDR3 length, D gene, clone size, V gene, CDR3 protein, CDR3 DNA. A D gene is named only where the DNA matches it firmly. Clone size is not always given. Where it is, it says once, few, many or a class for expanded clones.

TRBJ2-1	14	TRBD1	.	TRBV12-3/TRBV12-4	CASSSGQDYNEQFF	TGTGCCAGCAGTTCGGGACAGGACTACAATGAGCAGTTCTTC
TRBJ2-7	12	.	.	TRBV30	CAWSKQGFEQYF	TGTGCCTGGAGCAAACAGGGATTCGAGCAGTACTTC
TRBJ2-4	12	TRBD1	.	TRBV20-1	CSAVDRVDIQYF	TGCAGTGCGGTGGACAGGGTTGACATTCAGTACTTC
TRBJ2-5	11	.	.	TRBV7-2	CASSNSRTQYF	TGTGCCAGCAGCAACTCTAGGACCCAGTACTTC
TRBJ2-2	13	.	.	TRBV2	CASKVQYTGELFF	TGTGCCAGCAAAGTACAGTACACCGGGGAGCTGTTTTTT
TRBJ2-1	16	.	once	TRBV10-3	CAISRGGDTFYDEQFF	TGTGCCATCAGTAGGGGAGGAGATACCTTCTACGATGAGCAGTTCTTC
TRBJ2-7	14	TRBD1	.	TRBV7-9	CASRAQGAVGEQYF	TGTGCCAGCAGGGCACAGGGGGCCGTAGGCGAGCAGTACTTC
TRBJ1-4	14	TRBD1	many	TRBV5-1	CASSLQGAGEKLFF	TGCGCCAGCAGCCTACAGGGGGCAGGCGAAAAACTGTTTTTT
TRBJ2-6	16	.	.	TRBV5-1	CASSYVSVTGANVLTF	TGCGCCAGCAGCTATGTGAGTGTAACTGGGGCCAACGTCCTGACTTTC
TRBJ2-7	13	.	.	TRBV28	CASSPDPMYEQYF	TGTGCCAGCAGTCCCGACCCCATGTACGAGCAGTACTTC
TRBJ2-1	15	TRBD1	.	TRBV11-1	CASSLWDRAYNEQFF	TGTGCCAGCAGCTTGTGGGACAGAGCTTACAATGAGCAGTTCTTC
TRBJ2-7	15	TRBD2	once	TRBV19	CASSPGTSVPYEQYF	TGTGCCAGTAGTCCAGGGACTAGCGTCCCCTACGAGCAGTACTTC
TRBJ2-5	15	TRBD1	many	TRBV24-1	CATSDHGQGQETQYF	TGTGCCACCAGTGATCACGGACAGGGACAAGAGACCCAGTACTTC
TRBJ2-5	14	.	many	TRBV7-9	CASSLSHGVETQYF	TGTGCCAGCAGCTTAAGTCACGGCGTGGAGACCCAGTACTTC
TRBJ1-4	12	.	.	TRBV20-1	CSARDRDEKLFF	TGCAGTGCTAGAGATCGCGATGAAAAACTGTTTTTT
TRBJ1-4	15	TRBD1	few	TRBV5-1	CASSLAGDRGEKLFF	TGCGCCAGCAGCTTGGCCGGGGACAGGGGTGAAAAACTGTTTTTT